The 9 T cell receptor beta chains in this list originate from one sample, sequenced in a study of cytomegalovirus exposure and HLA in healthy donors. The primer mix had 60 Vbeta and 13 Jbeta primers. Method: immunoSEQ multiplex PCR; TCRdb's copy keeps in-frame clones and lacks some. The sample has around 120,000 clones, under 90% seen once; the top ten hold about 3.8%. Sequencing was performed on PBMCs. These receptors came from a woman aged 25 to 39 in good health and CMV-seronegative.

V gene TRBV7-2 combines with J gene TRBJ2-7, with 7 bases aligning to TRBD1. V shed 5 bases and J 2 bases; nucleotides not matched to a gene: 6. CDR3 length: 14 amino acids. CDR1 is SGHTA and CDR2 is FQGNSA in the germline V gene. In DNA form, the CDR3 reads TGTGCCAGCAGCCCCCTCGACAGGGCCTACGAGCAGTACTTC. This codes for CASSPLDRAYEQYF.

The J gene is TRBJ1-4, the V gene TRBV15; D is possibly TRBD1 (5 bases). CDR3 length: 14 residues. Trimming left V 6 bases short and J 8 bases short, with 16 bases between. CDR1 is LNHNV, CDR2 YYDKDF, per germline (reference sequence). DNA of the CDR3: TGTGCCACCAGTTTGGGGCAGGGTCGGGAAAAACTGTTTTTT. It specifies CATSLGQGREKLFF.

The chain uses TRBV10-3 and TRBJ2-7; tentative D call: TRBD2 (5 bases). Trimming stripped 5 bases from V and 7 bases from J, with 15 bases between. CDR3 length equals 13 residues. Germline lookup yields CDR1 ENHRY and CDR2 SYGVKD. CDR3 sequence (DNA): TGTGCCATCAGTATTCGACCTTCGGGAGAGCAGTACTTC. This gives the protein CAISIRPSGEQYF.

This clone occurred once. The CDR3 spells CASRYGTSGSYEQFF. Here the CDR3 DNA reads TGTGCCAGCAGATATGGGACTAGCGGGAGCTATGAGCAGTTCTTC. The V and J genes are TRBV28 and TRBJ2-1, with 14 bases lining up with TRBD2. V lost 6 bases, J lost 8 bases, and 6 bases stayed unmatched. The germline gives CDR1 MDHEN, CDR2 SYDVKM. CDR3 size: 15 residues.

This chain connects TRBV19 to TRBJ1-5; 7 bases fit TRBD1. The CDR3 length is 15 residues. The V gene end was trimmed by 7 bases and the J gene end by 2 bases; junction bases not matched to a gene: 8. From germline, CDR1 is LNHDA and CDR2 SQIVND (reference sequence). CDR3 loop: CASIGGQGGNQPQHF. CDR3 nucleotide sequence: TGTGCCAGTATTGGTGGTCAGGGGGGCAATCAGCCCCAGCATTTT.

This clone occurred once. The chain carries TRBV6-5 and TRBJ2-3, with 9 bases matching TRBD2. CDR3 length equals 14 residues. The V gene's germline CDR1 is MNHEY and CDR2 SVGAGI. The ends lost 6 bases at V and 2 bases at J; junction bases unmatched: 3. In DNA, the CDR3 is TGTGCCAGCAGACGCGGGAGGGCCACAGATACGCAGTATTTT. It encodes CASRRGRATDTQYF.

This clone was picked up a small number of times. The CDR3 coding sequence is TGTGCCAGCAGTTCCACGGGGGGGGGCGGCACCGGGGAGCTGTTTTTT. Protein sequence: CASSSTGGGGTGELFF. The chain employs TRBV28 and TRBJ2-2; 8 bases agree with TRBD2. V lost 4 bases, J lost 4 bases, and 8 bases stayed unmatched. CDR1 is MDHEN and CDR2 is SYDVKM in the germline V gene. The CDR3 contains 16 residues.

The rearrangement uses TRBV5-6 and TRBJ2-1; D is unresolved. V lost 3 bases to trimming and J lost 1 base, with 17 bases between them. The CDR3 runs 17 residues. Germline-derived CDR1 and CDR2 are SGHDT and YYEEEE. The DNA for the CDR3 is TGTGCCAGCAGCTCATCGACTCGGTTCCTTTCCTACAATGAGCAGTTCTTC. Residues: CASSSSTRFLSYNEQFF.

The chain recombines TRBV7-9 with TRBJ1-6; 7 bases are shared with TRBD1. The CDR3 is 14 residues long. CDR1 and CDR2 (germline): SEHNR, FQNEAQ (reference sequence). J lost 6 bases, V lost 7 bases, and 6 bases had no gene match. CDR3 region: CASISTGSNSPLHF. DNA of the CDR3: TGTGCCAGCATTTCGACAGGGAGTAATTCACCCCTCCACTTT.